This T cell receptor (beta chain) was recorded in a study of blood T cell repertoires in COVID-19. Across the study: Sources were T cells, B-cell-depleted T cells, or PBMCs; the material itself was cDNA or gDNA.

Study processing details: The authors estimated nucleated cell counts from reference gene primer amplification. Profiled with immunoSEQ multiplex PCR; TCRdb holds only in-frame clones, not every one. V and J calls and clone size are as listed in that table; D and trimming were resolved from the DNA. Found here are 180,000 or so clones, around 83% of them singletons; the top ten hold less than 1%. V lost 8 bases to trimming and J lost 7 bases, with 14 bases between them. The CDR3 totals 12 residues. Per germline, CDR1 SNHLY and CDR2 FYNNEI. The chain carries TRBV2 and TRBJ2-5; D might be TRBD2 (5 bases). The sequence was obtained from a young man with acute or convalescent COVID-19. The material sequenced was peripheral blood. As DNA, the CDR3 is TGTGCCAGCTCTGACACGGCGGGGACCCAGTACTTC. This codes for CASSDTAGTQYF. Based on the CDR3 plus reference TRBV2 and TRBJ2-5, the full variable domain is EPEVTQTPSHQVTQMGQEVILRCVPISNHLYFYWYRQILGQKVEFLVSFYNNEISEKSEIFDDQFSVERPDGSNFTLKIRSTKLEDSAMYFCASSDTAGTQYFGPGTRLLVL.